This TCR beta chain came from a study of blood T cell repertoires in COVID-19. About the study: The United States, Italy and Spain were the sources of the acute and convalescent COVID-19 samples. From T cells, B-cell-depleted T cells, or PBMCs came the material, which was cDNA or gDNA.

Source study methods: Using reference gene primer amplification, nucleated cell counts were estimated. Sequencing used immunoSEQ multiplex PCR; TCRdb keeps in-frame clones, though not all of them. V, J and clone size are those of that table, while D and trimming were read from the DNA. This table holds more than 140,000 clones, approximately 80% found once. This TCR was sampled from a woman aged 45-59 years in a cohort sampled during active or convalescent COVID-19. Sequenced sample: peripheral blood.

CDR3 DNA: TGTGCCAGTAGTATTTCGGGACTAATATACAATGAGCAGTTCTTC. This encodes CASSISGLIYNEQFF. This chain links TRBV19 with TRBJ2-1, with TRBD2 identical over 7 bases. Trimming removed 3 bases from V and 4 bases from J; junction bases left unmatched: 6. The germline V gene encodes CDR1 LNHDA and CDR2 SQIVND (reference sequence). The CDR3 runs to 15 residues. The whole variable domain, filled in from reference TRBV19 and TRBJ2-1, reads DGGITQSPKYLFRKEGQNVTLSCEQNLNHDAMYWYRQDPGQGLRLIYYSQIVNDFQKGDIAEGYSVSREKKESFPLTVTSAQKNPTAFYLCASSISGLIYNEQFFGPGTRLTVL.